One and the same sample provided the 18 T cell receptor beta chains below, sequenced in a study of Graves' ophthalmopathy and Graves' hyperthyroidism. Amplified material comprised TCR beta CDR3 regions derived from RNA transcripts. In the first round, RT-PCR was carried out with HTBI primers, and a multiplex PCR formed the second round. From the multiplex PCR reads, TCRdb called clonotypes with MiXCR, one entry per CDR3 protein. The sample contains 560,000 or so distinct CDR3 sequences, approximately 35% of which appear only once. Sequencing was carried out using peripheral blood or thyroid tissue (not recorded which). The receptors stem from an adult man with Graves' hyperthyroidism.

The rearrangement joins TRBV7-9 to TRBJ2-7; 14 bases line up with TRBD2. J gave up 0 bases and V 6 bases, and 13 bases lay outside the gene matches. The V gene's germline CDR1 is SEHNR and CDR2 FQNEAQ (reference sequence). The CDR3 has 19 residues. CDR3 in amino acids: CASSTRLAGGLMNSYEQYF. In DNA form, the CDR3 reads TGTGCCAGCAGTACCCGACTAGCGGGAGGGTTAATGAACTCCTACGAGCAGTACTTC.

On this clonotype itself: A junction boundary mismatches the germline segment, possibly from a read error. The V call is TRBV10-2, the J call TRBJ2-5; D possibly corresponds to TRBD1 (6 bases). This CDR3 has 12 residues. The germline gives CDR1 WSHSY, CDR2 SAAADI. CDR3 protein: CASSERLGALDF. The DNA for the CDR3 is TGCGCCAGCAGTGAGAGGTTGGGGGCCCTGGACTTC.

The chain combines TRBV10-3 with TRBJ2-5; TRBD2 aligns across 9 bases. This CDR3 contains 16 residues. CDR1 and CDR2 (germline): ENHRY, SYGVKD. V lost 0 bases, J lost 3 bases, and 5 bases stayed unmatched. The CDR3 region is CAISESLAGLEETQYF. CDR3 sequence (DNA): TGTGCCATCAGTGAGTCCCTAGCGGGACTAGAAGAGACCCAGTACTTC.

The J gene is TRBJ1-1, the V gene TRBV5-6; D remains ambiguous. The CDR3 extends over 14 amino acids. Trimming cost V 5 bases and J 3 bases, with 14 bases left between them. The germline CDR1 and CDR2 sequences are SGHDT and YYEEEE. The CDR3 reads CASSSDYGYTEAFF. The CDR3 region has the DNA TGTGCCAGCAGTTCAGACTATGGCTACACTGAAGCTTTCTTT.

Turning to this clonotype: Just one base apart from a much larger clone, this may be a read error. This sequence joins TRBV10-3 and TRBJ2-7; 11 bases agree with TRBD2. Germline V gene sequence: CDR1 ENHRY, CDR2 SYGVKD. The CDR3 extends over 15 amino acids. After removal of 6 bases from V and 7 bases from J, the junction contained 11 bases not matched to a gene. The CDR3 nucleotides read TGTGCCATCAGCCAGTCACTAGCGGGAGTTTGGGAGCAGTACTTC. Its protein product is CAISQSLAGVWEQYF.

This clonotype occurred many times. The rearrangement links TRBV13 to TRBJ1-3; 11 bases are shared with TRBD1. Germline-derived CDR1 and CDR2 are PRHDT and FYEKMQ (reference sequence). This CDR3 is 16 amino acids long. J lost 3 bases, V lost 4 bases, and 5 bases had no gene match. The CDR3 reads CASSSTGQGVGNTIYF. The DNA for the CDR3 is TGTGCCAGCAGCTCCACGGGACAGGGGGTTGGAAACACCATATATTTT.

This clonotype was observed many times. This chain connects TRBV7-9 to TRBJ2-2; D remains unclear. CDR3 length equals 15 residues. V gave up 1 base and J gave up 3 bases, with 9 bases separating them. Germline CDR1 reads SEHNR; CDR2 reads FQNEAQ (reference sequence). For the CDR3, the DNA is TGTGCCAGCAGCTTAGTAGCAGGTGACACCGGGGAGCTGTTTTTT. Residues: CASSLVAGDTGELFF.

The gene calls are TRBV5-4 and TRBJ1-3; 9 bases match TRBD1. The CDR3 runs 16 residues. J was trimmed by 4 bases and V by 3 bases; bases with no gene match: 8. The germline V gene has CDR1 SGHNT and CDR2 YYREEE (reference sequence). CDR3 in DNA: TGTGCCAGCAGCTCGGTGGGACAGGGAGTCGGAAACACCATATATTTT. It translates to CASSSVGQGVGNTIYF.

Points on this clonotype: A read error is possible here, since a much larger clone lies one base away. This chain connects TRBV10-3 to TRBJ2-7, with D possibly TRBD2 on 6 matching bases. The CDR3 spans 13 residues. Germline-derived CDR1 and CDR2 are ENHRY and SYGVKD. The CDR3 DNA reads TGTGCCATCAGTGAGGGAGGGAGTTACGAGCGGTACTTC. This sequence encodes CAISEGGSYERYF.

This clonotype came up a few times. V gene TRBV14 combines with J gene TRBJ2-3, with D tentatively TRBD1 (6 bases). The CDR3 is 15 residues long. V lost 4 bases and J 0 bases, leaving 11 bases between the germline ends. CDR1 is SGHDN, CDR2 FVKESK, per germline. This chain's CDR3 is CASSLRDKSTDTQYF. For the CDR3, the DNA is TGTGCCAGCAGCCTGAGGGACAAGAGCACAGATACGCAGTATTTT.

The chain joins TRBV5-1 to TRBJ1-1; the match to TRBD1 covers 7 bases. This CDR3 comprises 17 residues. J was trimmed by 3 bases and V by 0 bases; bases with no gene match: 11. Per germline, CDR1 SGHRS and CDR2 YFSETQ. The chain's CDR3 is CASSLGRGRFRDTEAFF. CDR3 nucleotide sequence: TGCGCCAGCAGCTTGGGTAGGGGGCGGTTTAGAGACACTGAAGCTTTCTTT.

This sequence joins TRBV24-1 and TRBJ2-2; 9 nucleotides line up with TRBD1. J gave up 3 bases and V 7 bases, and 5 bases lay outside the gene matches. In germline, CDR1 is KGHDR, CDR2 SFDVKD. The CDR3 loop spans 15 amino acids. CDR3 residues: CATRPGQGYTGELFF. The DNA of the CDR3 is TGTGCCACCAGGCCGGGACAGGGATACACCGGGGAGCTGTTTTTT.

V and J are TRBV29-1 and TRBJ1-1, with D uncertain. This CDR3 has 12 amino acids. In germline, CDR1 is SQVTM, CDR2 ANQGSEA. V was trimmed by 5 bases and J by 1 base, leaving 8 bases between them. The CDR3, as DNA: TGCAGCGTTAGTCTAGCGAACACTGAAGCTTTCTTT. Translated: CSVSLANTEAFF.

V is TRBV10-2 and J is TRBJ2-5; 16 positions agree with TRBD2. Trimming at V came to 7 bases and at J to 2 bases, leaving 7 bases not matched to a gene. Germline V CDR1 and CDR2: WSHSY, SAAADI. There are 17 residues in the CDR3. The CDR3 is CASKRPGLAGGQETQYF. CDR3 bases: TGCGCCAGCAAGAGACCGGGACTAGCGGGGGGGCAAGAGACCCAGTACTTC.

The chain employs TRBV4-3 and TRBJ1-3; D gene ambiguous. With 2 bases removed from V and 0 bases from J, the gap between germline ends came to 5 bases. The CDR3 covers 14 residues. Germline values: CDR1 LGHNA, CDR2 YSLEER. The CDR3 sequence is CASSQRFSGNTIYF. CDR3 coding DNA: TGCGCCAGCAGCCAAAGATTCTCTGGAAACACCATATATTTT.

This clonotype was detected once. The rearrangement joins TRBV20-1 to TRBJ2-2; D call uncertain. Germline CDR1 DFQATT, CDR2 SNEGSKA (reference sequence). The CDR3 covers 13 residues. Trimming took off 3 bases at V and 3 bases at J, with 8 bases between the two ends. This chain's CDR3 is CSASKGYTGELFF. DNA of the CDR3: TGCAGTGCTAGTAAGGGCTACACCGGGGAGCTGTTTTTT.

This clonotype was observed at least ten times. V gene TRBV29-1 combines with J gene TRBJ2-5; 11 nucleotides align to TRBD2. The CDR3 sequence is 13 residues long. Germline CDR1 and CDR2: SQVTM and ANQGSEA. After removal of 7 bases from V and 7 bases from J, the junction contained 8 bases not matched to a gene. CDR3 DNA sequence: TGCAGCGGCCTGACTAGCGGGGAAGGGACCCAGTACTTC. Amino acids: CSGLTSGEGTQYF.

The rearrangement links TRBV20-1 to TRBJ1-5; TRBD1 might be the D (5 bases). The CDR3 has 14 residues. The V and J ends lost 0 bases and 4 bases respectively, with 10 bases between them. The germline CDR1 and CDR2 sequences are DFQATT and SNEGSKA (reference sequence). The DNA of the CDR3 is TGCAGTGCTAGAGACAGGGTGGCGAATCAGCCCCAGCATTTT. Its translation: CSARDRVANQPQHF.